The rows below give T cell receptor beta chains drawn from one sample of a study of CD8+ T cells in alopecia areata. Assay: immunoSEQ multiplex PCR; the TCRdb copy retains only in-frame clones and omits some. The sample lists 180,000 or so clones, 40% to 65% seen once, with 11% in the top ten. This sample comprised CD8+ T cells sorted from blood, obtained at week 24, from a patient treated with tofacitinib. The receptors derive from a human donor with alopecia areata. CDR3s include the opening cysteine and the closing phenylalanine or tryptophan. The D gene is left open where the match is weak. Size is omitted from some rows. Given values are once, few, many or a class for expanded clones.

V,length,J,D,size,CDR3,DNA
TRBV11-2,13,TRBJ2-7,-,-,CASSFAARDEQYF,TGTGCCAGCAGCTTCGCCGCCAGGGACGAGCAGTACTTC
TRBV29-1,15,TRBJ1-2,-,-,CSVDATQGTNYGYTF,TGCAGCGTTGACGCAACCCAGGGAACTAACTATGGCTACACCTTC
TRBV5-1,15,TRBJ1-4,-,-,CASSLGQATNEKLFF,TGCGCCAGCAGCTTGGGGCAAGCAACTAATGAAAAACTGTTTTTT
TRBV25-1,15,TRBJ2-2,-,few,CASSLGGLNTGELFF,TGTGCCAGCAGCTTGGGGGGATTGAACACCGGGGAGCTGTTTTTT
TRBV11-2,15,TRBJ2-3,-,-,CASSLGPGPADTQYF,TGTGCCAGCAGCTTAGGCCCGGGACCCGCAGATACGCAGTATTTT
TRBV29-1,14,TRBJ2-7,TRBD1,-,CSVAGTGGAYEQYF,TGCAGCGTGGCCGGGACAGGTGGTGCCTACGAGCAGTACTTC
TRBV30,14,TRBJ1-5,-,-,CAWSVRSGNQPQHF,TGTGCCTGGAGTGTACGTTCCGGGAATCAGCCCCAGCATTTT
TRBV13,14,TRBJ1-3,-,-,CASSSTPGADTIYF,TGTGCCAGCAGCTCAACACCCGGGGCGGACACCATATATTTT
TRBV11-2,11,TRBJ2-2,-,-,CASWAGGELFF,TGTGCCAGCTGGGCGGGTGGGGAGCTGTTTTTT
TRBV18,13,TRBJ2-7,-,-,CASSPARRDEQYF,TGTGCCAGCTCACCAGCTCGGCGCGACGAGCAGTACTTC
TRBV5-6,16,TRBJ1-5,-,-,CASSLDGGGSGQPQHF,TGTGCCAGCAGCTTGGATGGGGGGGGCTCGGGTCAGCCCCAGCATTTT
TRBV27,16,TRBJ2-3,TRBD2,-,CASRRTSGGPRDTQYF,TGTGCCAGCAGGAGGACTAGCGGGGGGCCAAGAGATACGCAGTATTTT
TRBV5-6,16,TRBJ2-3,TRBD2,-,CASSFTTGGPTDTQYF,TGTGCCAGCAGCTTCACCACGGGGGGGCCGACAGATACGCAGTATTTT
TRBV27,13,TRBJ1-2,-,-,CASSVTGNYGYTF,TGTGCCAGCAGTGTGACAGGAAACTATGGCTACACCTTC
TRBV7-7,13,TRBJ2-3,TRBD1,-,CASSPGQLDTQYF,TGTGCCAGCAGCCCGGGACAGTTAGATACGCAGTATTTT
TRBV2,14,TRBJ2-3,TRBD2,-,CAKLLAGNPDTQYF,TGTGCCAAACTACTAGCGGGTAACCCAGATACGCAGTATTTT
TRBV11-3,16,TRBJ2-1,TRBD2,many,CASSGTSGGEHNEQFF,TGTGCCAGCAGCGGGACTAGCGGGGGGGAACACAATGAGCAGTTCTTC
TRBV29-1,13,TRBJ1-2,-,-,CSVGQGTVIGYTF,TGCAGCGTTGGTCAGGGAACGGTCATTGGCTACACCTTC
TRBV25-1,15,TRBJ1-6,-,few,CASSEKGQRNSPLHF,TGTGCCAGCAGTGAAAAAGGACAGCGAAATTCACCCCTCCACTTT
TRBV30,12,TRBJ2-2,-,once,CAWTRGSGELFF,TGTGCCTGGACCCGAGGGAGCGGGGAGCTGTTTTTT
TRBV25-1,15,TRBJ1-2,-,few,CASSSTGTPIDGYTF,TGTGCCAGCAGCTCAACCGGGACTCCGATCGATGGCTACACCTTC
TRBV2,17,TRBJ1-2,TRBD1,-,CASISPYGTGYDYGYTF,TGTGCCAGCATCTCACCATACGGGACAGGGTATGACTATGGCTACACCTTC
TRBV29-1,13,TRBJ2-7,-,-,CSVVGGNAYEQYF,TGCAGCGTTGTAGGTGGTAATGCCTACGAGCAGTACTTC
TRBV5-5,13,TRBJ2-7,-,few,CASSYGTNYEQYF,TGTGCCAGCAGCTACGGGACAAATTACGAGCAGTACTTC
TRBV5-1,15,TRBJ2-7,-,-,CASSPDRFSSYEQYF,TGCGCCAGCAGCCCGGACCGATTCTCCTCCTACGAGCAGTACTTC
TRBV10-2,11,TRBJ1-5,-,-,CASSGGAPQHF,TGCGCCAGCAGCGGAGGGGCGCCCCAGCATTTT
TRBV29-1,12,TRBJ1-1,-,-,CSVVTGNTEAFF,TGCAGCGTTGTTACAGGAAACACTGAAGCTTTCTTT
TRBV12-5,15,TRBJ2-7,TRBD1,-,CASGHRQGVADEQYF,TGTGCTAGTGGTCACCGACAGGGGGTCGCCGACGAGCAGTACTTC
TRBV28,13,TRBJ2-7,-,-,CASSFTNAYEQYF,TGTGCCAGCAGTTTTACGAATGCCTACGAGCAGTACTTC
TRBV10-3,11,TRBJ1-1,-,few,CAITEGAEAFF,TGTGCCATCACCGAGGGTGCTGAAGCTTTCTTT
TRBV18,13,TRBJ2-5,-,few,CASSPPTKETQYF,TGTGCCAGCTCACCACCGACAAAAGAGACCCAGTACTTC
TRBV7-8,14,TRBJ1-5,-,-,CASSLVESAQPQHF,TGTGCCAGCAGCTTAGTTGAGAGCGCTCAGCCCCAGCATTTT
TRBV30,13,TRBJ1-1,-,-,CAWSGGGNTEAFF,TGTGCCTGGTCCGGAGGGGGGAACACTGAAGCTTTCTTT
TRBV9,16,TRBJ1-2,TRBD1,-,CASSAGTGEVWYGYTF,TGTGCCAGCAGCGCTGGGACAGGGGAGGTGTGGTATGGCTACACCTTC
TRBV5-5,13,TRBJ1-1,-,many,CASSLDLNTEAFF,TGTGCCAGCAGCTTAGATTTGAACACTGAAGCTTTCTTT
TRBV2,17,TRBJ2-2,TRBD2,-,CASSVSGSGGDTGELFF,TGTGCCAGCAGTGTGTCAGGTAGCGGGGGAGACACCGGGGAGCTGTTTTTT
TRBV6-5,15,TRBJ2-1,-,few,CASSSDSSMPNEQFF,TGTGCCAGCAGTTCCGACAGCTCGATGCCCAATGAGCAGTTCTTC
TRBV14,16,TRBJ2-3,-,few,CASSPFQAKRTDTQYF,TGTGCCAGCAGCCCCTTCCAGGCAAAACGAACAGATACGCAGTATTTT
TRBV30,14,TRBJ1-2,TRBD1,-,CAWWLGQGSVGYTF,TGTGCCTGGTGGCTAGGACAGGGGTCGGTTGGCTACACCTTC
TRBV27,15,TRBJ1-4,-,once,CASYSIRGGGRKLFF,TGTGCCAGCTACTCCATCAGGGGCGGAGGGCGAAAACTGTTTTTT
TRBV5-6,14,TRBJ1-1,-,few,CASSLAGGNDEAFF,TGTGCCAGCAGCTTGGCCGGGGGAAACGATGAAGCTTTCTTT
TRBV7-3,14,TRBJ2-1,-,once,CASSPGVSYNEQFF,TGTGCCAGCAGTCCGGGGGTCTCCTACAATGAGCAGTTCTTC
TRBV7-9,14,TRBJ1-5,-,-,CASSLSGRNQPQHF,TGTGCCAGCAGCTTATCGGGCAGAAATCAGCCCCAGCATTTT
TRBV11-2,12,TRBJ2-3,-,-,CASSLVGDTQYF,TGTGCCAGCAGCTTAGTAGGAGATACGCAGTATTTT
TRBV30,13,TRBJ1-5,-,-,CAWSESGNQPQHF,TGTGCCTGGAGTGAATCAGGCAATCAGCCCCAGCATTTT
TRBV27,13,TRBJ1-5,-,-,CASSLWGGQPQHF,TGTGCCAGCAGTTTATGGGGGGGACAGCCCCAGCATTTT
TRBV5-1,13,TRBJ2-2,-,-,CASSHGQSGELFF,TGCGCCAGCAGCCACGGCCAGAGCGGGGAGCTGTTTTTT
TRBV7-8,18,TRBJ1-3,-,-,CASSTRTLTGLSGNTIYF,TGTGCCAGCAGCACCCGAACCTTGACAGGCCTCTCTGGAAACACCATATATTTT
TRBV2,13,TRBJ1-1,-,-,CASSETEMTEAFF,TGTGCCAGCAGCGAGACAGAGATGACTGAAGCTTTCTTT
TRBV27,14,TRBJ1-5,-,-,CASNDRYSNQPQHF,TGTGCCAGCAACGACAGATATAGCAATCAGCCCCAGCATTTT
TRBV2,12,TRBJ2-7,-,few,CASSDSGYEQYF,TGTGCCAGCAGTGACTCAGGCTACGAGCAGTACTTC
TRBV29-1,14,TRBJ1-2,-,-,CSVPPGWSSADYTF,TGCAGCGTCCCCCCTGGGTGGTCTTCGGCTGACTACACCTTC
TRBV6-6,12,TRBJ2-1,-,few,CASSYQDNEQFF,TGTGCCAGCAGTTACCAAGACAATGAGCAGTTCTTC
TRBV9,14,TRBJ2-2,-,-,CASSVGWGNGELFF,TGTGCCAGCAGCGTAGGATGGGGCAACGGGGAGCTGTTTTTT
TRBV15,13,TRBJ2-7,TRBD2,-,CATSFGGIDEQYF,TGTGCCACCAGCTTCGGGGGGATCGACGAGCAGTACTTC
TRBV29-1,12,TRBJ1-1,-,few,CSVGHQNTEAFF,TGCAGCGTGGGACACCAGAACACTGAAGCTTTCTTT
TRBV23-1,15,TRBJ1-5,-,-,CASSQSGGYNQPQHF,TGCGCCAGCAGTCAATCGGGGGGATATAATCAGCCCCAGCATTTT
TRBV13,16,TRBJ2-5,TRBD1,-,CASSQAGTGGQETQYF,TGTGCCAGCAGCCAAGCCGGGACAGGGGGCCAAGAGACCCAGTACTTC
TRBV4-3,16,TRBJ1-2,-,few,CASSQERGAPLDGYTF,TGCGCCAGCAGCCAAGAAAGAGGGGCACCCCTTGATGGCTACACCTTC